In its sample, the clone carrying this T cell receptor beta chain was seen many times. Its cognate antigen is unknown. Expressed TCRB transcripts were sequenced after all isolated RNA was converted to cDNA. Some 4 million reads on average were seen across naive, central memory and regulatory T cell samples. The table came from immunoSEQ multiplex PCR; TCRdb's copy has only in-frame clones and leaves some out. Of tens of thousands of clones listed, roughly 50% were seen once; the top ten hold 0.7%. CDR1 and CDR2 from the germline V gene are LGHNA and YNFKEQ. This CDR3 contains 15 residues. V lost 4 bases to trimming and J lost 4 bases; unmatched junction nucleotides: 6. This entry is derived from a study of beta chain features in type 1 diabetes. Findings and caveats of the study: Type 1 diabetes patients had TCRB CDR3s that were shorter (moderately but significantly so) in all four CD4+ subsets. In the patient group, naive, central memory and Treg TCRB repertoires seemed more alike than in the healthy donor group.

In total, each donor contributed a single heparinised blood draw that averaged roughly 110 mL. The J gene is TRBJ2-3, the V gene TRBV4-2, with 9 bases fitting TRBD2. The sequenced sample consisted of central memory CD4+ T cells from blood. The clonotype comes from a man younger than 45 with type 1 diabetes. The CDR3 bases are TGTGCCAGCAGCCCCTCGGCGGGGGGGGCAGATACGCAGTATTTT. Amino acid sequence: CASSPSAGGADTQYF.